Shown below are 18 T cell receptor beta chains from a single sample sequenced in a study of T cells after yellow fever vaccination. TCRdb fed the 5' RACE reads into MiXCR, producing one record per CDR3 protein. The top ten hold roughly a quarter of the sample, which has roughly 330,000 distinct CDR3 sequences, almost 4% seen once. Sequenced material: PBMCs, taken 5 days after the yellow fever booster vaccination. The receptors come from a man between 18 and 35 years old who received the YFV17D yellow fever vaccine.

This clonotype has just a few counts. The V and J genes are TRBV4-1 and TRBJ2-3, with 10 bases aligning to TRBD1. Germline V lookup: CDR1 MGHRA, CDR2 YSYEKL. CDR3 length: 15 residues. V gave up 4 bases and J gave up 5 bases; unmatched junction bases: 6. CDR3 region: CASSRPGTGVDTQYF. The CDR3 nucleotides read TGCGCCAGCAGCCGGCCCGGGACAGGGGTAGATACGCAGTATTTT.

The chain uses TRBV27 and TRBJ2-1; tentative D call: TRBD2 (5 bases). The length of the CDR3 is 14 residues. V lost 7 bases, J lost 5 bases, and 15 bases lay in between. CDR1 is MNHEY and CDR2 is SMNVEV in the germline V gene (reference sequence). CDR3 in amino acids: CASNLPDGNNEQFF. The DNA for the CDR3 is TGTGCCAGCAACCTTCCCGACGGGAACAATGAGCAGTTCTTC.

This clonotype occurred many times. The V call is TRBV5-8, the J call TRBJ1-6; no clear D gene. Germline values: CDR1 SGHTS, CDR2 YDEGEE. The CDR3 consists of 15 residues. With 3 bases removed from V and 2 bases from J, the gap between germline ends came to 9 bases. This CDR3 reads CASSSDQAYNSPLHF. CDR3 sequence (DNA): TGTGCCAGCAGCTCCGACCAAGCCTATAATTCACCCCTCCACTTT.

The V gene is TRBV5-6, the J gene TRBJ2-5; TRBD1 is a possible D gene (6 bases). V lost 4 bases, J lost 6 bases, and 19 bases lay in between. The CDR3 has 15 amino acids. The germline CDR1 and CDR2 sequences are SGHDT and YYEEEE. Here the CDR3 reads CASSPAVQGSKTQYF. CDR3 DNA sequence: TGTGCCAGCAGCCCGGCCGTTCAGGGGTCGAAGACCCAGTACTTC.

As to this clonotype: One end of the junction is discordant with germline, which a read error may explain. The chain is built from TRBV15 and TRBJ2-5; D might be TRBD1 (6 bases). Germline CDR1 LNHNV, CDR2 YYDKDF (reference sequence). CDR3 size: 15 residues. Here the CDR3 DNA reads TGTGCCACCAGCAATGAGGGGGAAAACAAAGAGACCCAGTGCTTC. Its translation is CATSNEGENKETQCF.

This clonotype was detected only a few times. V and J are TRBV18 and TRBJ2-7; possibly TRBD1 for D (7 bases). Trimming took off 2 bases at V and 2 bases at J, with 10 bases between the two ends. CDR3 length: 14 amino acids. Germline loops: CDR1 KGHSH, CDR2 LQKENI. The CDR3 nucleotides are TGTGCCAGCTCACCAGCGGGGACAGCCTACGAGCAGTACGTC. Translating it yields CASSPAGTAYEQYV.

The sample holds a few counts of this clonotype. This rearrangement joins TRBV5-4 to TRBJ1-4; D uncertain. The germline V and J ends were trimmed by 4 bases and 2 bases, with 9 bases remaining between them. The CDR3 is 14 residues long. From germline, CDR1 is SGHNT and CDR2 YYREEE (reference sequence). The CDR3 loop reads CASSPLGTNEKLFF. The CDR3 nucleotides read TGTGCCAGCAGCCCCCTGGGGACTAATGAAAAACTGTTTTTT. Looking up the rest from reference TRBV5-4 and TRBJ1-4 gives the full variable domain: ETGVTQSPTHLIKTRGQQVTLRCSSQSGHNTVSWYQQALGQGPQFIFQYYREEENGRGNFPPRFSGLQFPNYSSELNVNALELDDSALYLCASSPLGTNEKLFFGSGTQLSVL.

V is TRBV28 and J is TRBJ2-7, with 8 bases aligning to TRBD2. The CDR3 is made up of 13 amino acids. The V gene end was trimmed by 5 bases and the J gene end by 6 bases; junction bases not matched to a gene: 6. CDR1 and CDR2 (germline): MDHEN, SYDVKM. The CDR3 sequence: CASSNSAGGEQYV. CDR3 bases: TGTGCCAGCAGTAATTCCGCGGGAGGCGAGCAGTACGTC.

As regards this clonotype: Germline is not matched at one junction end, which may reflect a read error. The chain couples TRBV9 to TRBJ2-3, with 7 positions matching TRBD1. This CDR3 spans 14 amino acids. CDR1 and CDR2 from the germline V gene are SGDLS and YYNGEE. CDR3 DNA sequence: TGTGCCAGCAGCACGGACAGGCTCACAGATCCGCAGTATTTT. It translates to CASSTDRLTDPQYF. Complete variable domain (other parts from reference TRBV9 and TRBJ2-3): DSGVTQTPKHLITATGQRVTLRCSPRSGDLSVYWYQQSLDQGLQFLIQYYNGEERAKGNILERFSAQQFPDLHSELNLSSLELGDSALYFCASSTDRLTDPQYFGPGTRLTVL.

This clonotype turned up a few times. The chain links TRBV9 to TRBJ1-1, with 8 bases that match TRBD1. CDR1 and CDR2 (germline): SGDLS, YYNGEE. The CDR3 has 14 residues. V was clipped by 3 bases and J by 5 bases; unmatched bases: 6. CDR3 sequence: CASSARRGPTEAFF. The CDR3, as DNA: TGTGCCAGCAGCGCCCGCAGGGGGCCGACTGAAGCTTTCTTT.

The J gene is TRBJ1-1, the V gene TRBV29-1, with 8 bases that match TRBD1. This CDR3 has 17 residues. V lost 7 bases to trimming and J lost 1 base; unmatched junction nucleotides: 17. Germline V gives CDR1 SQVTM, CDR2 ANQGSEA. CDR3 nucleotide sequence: TGCAGCGGCGCGCGGCGGGGGGCAGGGGGCGAGAACACTGAAGCTTTCTTT. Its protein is CSGARRGAGGENTEAFF.

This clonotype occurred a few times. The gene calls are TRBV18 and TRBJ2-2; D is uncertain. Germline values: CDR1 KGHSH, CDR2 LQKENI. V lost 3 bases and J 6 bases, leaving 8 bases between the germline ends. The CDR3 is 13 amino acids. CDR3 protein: CASSPTAPGELFF. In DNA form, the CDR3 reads TGTGCCAGCTCACCGACGGCCCCCGGGGAGCTGTTTTTT.

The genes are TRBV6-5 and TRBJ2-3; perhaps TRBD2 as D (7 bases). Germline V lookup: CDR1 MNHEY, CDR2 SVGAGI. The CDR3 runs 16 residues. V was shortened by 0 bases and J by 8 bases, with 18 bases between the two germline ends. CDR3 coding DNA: TGTGCCAGCAGTTACTCGGACATTCGGGGGGCTGCTACGCAGTATTTT. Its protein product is CASSYSDIRGAATQYF.

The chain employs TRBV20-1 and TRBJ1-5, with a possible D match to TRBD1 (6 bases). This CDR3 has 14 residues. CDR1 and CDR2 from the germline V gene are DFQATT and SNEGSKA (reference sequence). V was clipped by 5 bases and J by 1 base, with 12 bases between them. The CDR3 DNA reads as TGCAGTGCTTTAGACAGGAGAAGCAATCAGCCCCAGCATTTT. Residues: CSALDRRSNQPQHF.

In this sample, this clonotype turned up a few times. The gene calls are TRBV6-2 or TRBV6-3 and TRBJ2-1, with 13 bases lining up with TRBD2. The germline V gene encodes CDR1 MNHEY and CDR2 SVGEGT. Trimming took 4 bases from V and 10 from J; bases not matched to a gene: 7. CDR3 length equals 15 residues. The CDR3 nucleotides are TGTGCCAGCAGTTCGGGGACTAGCGGGGTCCGGGAGCAGTTCTTC. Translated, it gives CASSSGTSGVREQFF.

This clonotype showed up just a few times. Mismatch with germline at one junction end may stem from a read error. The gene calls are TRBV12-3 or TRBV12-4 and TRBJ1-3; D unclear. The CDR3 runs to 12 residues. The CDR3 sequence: CASSFSENTIYF. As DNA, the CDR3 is TGTGCCAGCAGTTTCTCTGAAAACACCATATATTTT.

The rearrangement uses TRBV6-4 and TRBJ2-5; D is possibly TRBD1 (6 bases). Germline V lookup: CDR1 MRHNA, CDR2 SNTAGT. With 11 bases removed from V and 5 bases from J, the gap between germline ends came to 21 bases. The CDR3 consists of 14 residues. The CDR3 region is CARDQADRFETQYF. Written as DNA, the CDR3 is TGTGCCCGCGACCAAGCCGACAGGTTTGAGACCCAGTACTTC.

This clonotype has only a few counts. The CDR3 spells CASSKQGAPDTQYF. The CDR3, as DNA: TGTGCCAGCTCAAAACAGGGGGCCCCCGATACGCAGTATTTT. V and J are TRBV2 and TRBJ2-3, with 9 nucleotides matching TRBD1. In germline, CDR1 is SNHLY, CDR2 FYNNEI. The CDR3 runs 14 residues. J lost 6 bases, V lost 8 bases, and 9 bases had no gene match.